This T cell receptor (beta chain) appears in the sequencing data of a study of CD8+ T cells in alopecia areata. Whole-study context: A regimen of oral tofacitinib, 5 to 10 mg twice daily, was given to treated patients. The authors scored treated patients' severity by affected scalp percentage. Study-level findings and limits: Relative to normal scalp, lesional scalp, especially alopecia totalis/universalis, showed higher clonality. Sequencing of scalp tissue also captures the resident alphabeta T cells of normal skin.

This clone appeared a few times. Its antigen is undetermined. Reverse transcription of extracted RNA yielded cDNA, which provided the sequencing template. This table comes from immunoSEQ multiplex PCR, and its TCRdb copy is limited to in-frame clones, with some not included. The sample holds around 270,000 clones; about three fifths are singletons and the top ten take about 1.7%. Stated treatment: oral pan-JAK inhibitor, 5-10 mg twice daily. The length of the CDR3 is 13 residues. Germline V gives CDR1 SQVTM, CDR2 ANQGSEA. V lost 6 bases and J lost 2, with 13 bases in between. The chain is built from TRBV29-1 and TRBJ1-1; the D gene is possibly TRBD1 (5 bases). The specimen was CD4+ T cells sorted from blood, collected at week 24, from a patient treated with tofacitinib. This receptor was taken from a human donor with alopecia areata. The CDR3 loop is CSVNRPINTEAFF. The CDR3 DNA sequence: TGCAGCGTGAACAGGCCAATCAACACTGAAGCTTTCTTT.